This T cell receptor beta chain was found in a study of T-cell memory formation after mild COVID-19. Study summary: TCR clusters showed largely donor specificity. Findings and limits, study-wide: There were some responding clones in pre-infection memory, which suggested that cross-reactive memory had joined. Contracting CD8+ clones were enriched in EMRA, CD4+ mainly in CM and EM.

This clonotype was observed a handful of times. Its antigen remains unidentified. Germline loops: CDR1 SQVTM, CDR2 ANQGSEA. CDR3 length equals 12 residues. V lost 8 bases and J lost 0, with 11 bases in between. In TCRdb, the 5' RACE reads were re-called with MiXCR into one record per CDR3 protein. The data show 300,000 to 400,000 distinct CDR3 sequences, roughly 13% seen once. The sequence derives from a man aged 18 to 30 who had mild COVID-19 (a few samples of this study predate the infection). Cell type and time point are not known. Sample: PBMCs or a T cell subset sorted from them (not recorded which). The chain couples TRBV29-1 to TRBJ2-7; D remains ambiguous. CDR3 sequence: CSSGPYSYEQYV. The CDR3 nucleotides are TGCAGCTCCGGACCATACTCCTACGAGCAGTACGTC.